Presented here are 13 T cell receptor beta chains from one specimen sequenced in a study of blood T cell repertoires in COVID-19. Clones were read by immunoSEQ multiplex PCR, and TCRdb kept only the in-frame ones, dropping some. The table records about 360,000 clones, more than 65% of them present only once. Sequencing used peripheral blood. The receptors were gathered from a human donor with acute or convalescent COVID-19. The donor label of this sample is uncertain.

V is TRBV7-9 and J is TRBJ2-1; 8 nucleotides align to TRBD2. Looked up from germline, CDR1 is SEHNR and CDR2 is FQNEAQ (reference sequence). V was clipped by 0 bases and J by 5 bases; unmatched bases: 3. CDR3 length: 15 amino acids. The CDR3 DNA sequence: TGTGCCAGCAGCTTAGCTCGCGGGAGGAACAATGAGCAGTTCTTC. Its translation: CASSLARGRNNEQFF.

This sequence joins TRBV3-1 (or the pseudogene TRBV3-2) and TRBJ2-3; D possibly corresponds to TRBD1 (6 bases). CDR1 LGHDT and CDR2 YNNKEL come from the germline V gene (reference sequence). Trimming shortened V by 5 bases and J by 4 bases, and 10 bases separated the two germline ends. The CDR3 runs 13 residues. The CDR3 spells CASSSDRPDTQYF. CDR3 nucleotides: TGTGCCAGCAGCTCCGACAGGCCAGATACGCAGTATTTT.

V gene TRBV18 combines with J gene TRBJ1-1; D is unresolved. V lost 6 bases and J lost 3, with 14 bases in between. Germline CDR1 KGHSH, CDR2 LQKENI. The CDR3 consists of 14 residues. For the CDR3, the DNA is TGTGCCAGCTCCGCCCTCTTTTCGGACACTGAAGCTTTCTTT. This codes for CASSALFSDTEAFF. The whole variable domain, filled in from reference TRBV18 and TRBJ1-1, reads NAGVMQNPRHLVRRRGQEARLRCSPMKGHSHVYWYRQLPEEGLKFMVYLQKENIIDESGMPKERFSAEFPKEGPSILRIQQVVRGDSAAYFCASSALFSDTEAFFGQGTRLTVV.

This chain links TRBV14 with TRBJ1-1; D possibly corresponds to TRBD1 (6 bases). In germline, CDR1 is SGHDN, CDR2 FVKESK. V was shortened by 3 bases and J by 2 bases, with 16 bases between the two germline ends. This CDR3 comprises 16 residues. The CDR3 is CASSHQTGRGNTEAFF. In DNA, the CDR3 is TGTGCCAGCAGCCACCAGACAGGACGGGGAAACACTGAAGCTTTCTTT. Full variable domain (missing parts from reference TRBV14 and TRBJ1-1): EAGVTQFPSHSVIEKGQTVTLRCDPISGHDNLYWYRRVMGKEIKFLLHFVKESKQDESGMPNNRFLAERTGGTYSTLKVQPAELEDSGVYFCASSHQTGRGNTEAFFGQGTRLTVV.

J is TRBJ1-6 and V is TRBV19; no clear D. V was shortened by 0 bases and J by 10 bases, with 13 bases between the two germline ends. Germline CDR1 reads LNHDA; CDR2 reads SQIVND (reference sequence). The CDR3 sequence is 15 residues long. The CDR3 sequence is CASSIDPTVRSPLHF. In DNA form, the CDR3 reads TGTGCCAGTAGTATAGACCCCACAGTACGATCACCCCTCCACTTT.

The rearrangement joins TRBV18 to TRBJ1-5; maybe TRBD1 (6 bases). Between the trimmed V and J ends, which lost 4 bases and 7 bases, there was a span of 17 bases. CDR1 KGHSH and CDR2 LQKENI come from the germline V gene. The CDR3 is made up of 15 amino acids. CDR3 residues: CASSRNLGAGQPQHF. CDR3 sequence (DNA): TGTGCCAGCTCACGAAACTTGGGGGCCGGCCAGCCCCAGCATTTT.

This chain joins TRBV19 and TRBJ2-2; the D is unclear. The germline V gene encodes CDR1 LNHDA and CDR2 SQIVND (reference sequence). The CDR3 is 14 residues long. Trimming cost V 6 bases and J 4 bases, with 12 bases left between them. The DNA for the CDR3 is TGTGCCAGTAGAGACATGTCAGTCACCGGGGAGCTGTTTTTT. It yields the protein CASRDMSVTGELFF.

V gene TRBV7-8 combines with J gene TRBJ2-3; 10 bases are a match to TRBD1. V lost 1 base, J lost 4 bases, and 8 bases stayed unmatched. This CDR3 is 17 amino acids long. CDR1 is SGHVS, CDR2 FQNEAQ, per germline. The CDR3 loop is CASSLEGQGFGADTQYF. The CDR3 DNA reads TGTGCCAGCAGCTTAGAGGGACAGGGGTTTGGGGCAGATACGCAGTATTTT.

This sequence joins TRBV3-1 (or the pseudogene TRBV3-2) and TRBJ2-3; 11 bases map to TRBD2. Per the germline V gene, CDR1 is LGHDT and CDR2 is YNNKEL (reference sequence). The CDR3 loop spans 17 amino acids. Trimming cost V 4 bases and J 3 bases; bases outside gene matches: 9. The chain's CDR3 is CASSPYSGRASTDTQYF. In DNA, the CDR3 is TGTGCCAGCAGCCCCTATAGCGGGAGGGCCTCTACAGATACGCAGTATTTT.

This chain connects TRBV7-9 to TRBJ2-2; D is unresolved. In germline, CDR1 is SEHNR, CDR2 FQNEAQ (reference sequence). The V end was cut by 4 bases, the J end by 4 bases, with 4 bases between. The CDR3 is 12 amino acids. The chain's CDR3 is CASSSGTGELFF. The CDR3, as DNA: TGTGCCAGCAGCTCCGGCACCGGGGAGCTGTTTTTT.

This clone was counted a single time. The V gene is TRBV19, the J gene TRBJ1-1; D unresolved. The V gene lost 1 base and the J gene lost 8 bases, with 14 bases spanning the gap. The CDR3 has 14 amino acids. Per the germline V gene, CDR1 is LNHDA and CDR2 is SQIVND (reference sequence). CDR3 in amino acids: CASSIGREADEAFF. The CDR3 bases are TGTGCCAGTAGTATAGGGCGGGAGGCAGACGAAGCTTTCTTT.

Remarks on this clone: Other DNA variants within this sample encode the same CDR3. The V and J genes are TRBV2 and TRBJ1-3; D remains ambiguous. The germline V gene has CDR1 SNHLY and CDR2 FYNNEI. This CDR3 region has 14 residues. Trimming pared 2 bases from V and 0 bases from J, leaving 5 bases between. The CDR3 region is CASSENYSGNTIYF. The CDR3 region has the DNA TGTGCCAGCAGTGAAAATTACTCTGGAAACACCATATATTTT.

This clone was recorded only once. The genes are TRBV7-2 and TRBJ2-2, with a weak D call TRBD2 (5 bases). Germline assignment: CDR1 SGHTA and CDR2 FQGNSA. The CDR3 extends over 14 amino acids. Trimming took 8 bases from V and 7 from J, leaving 17 bases between them. This chain's CDR3 is CASDRGRRSGELFF. The CDR3 DNA follows: TGTGCCAGCGACCGAGGGCGGAGGAGCGGGGAGCTGTTTTTT. The variable domain in full, completed from reference TRBV7-2 and TRBJ2-2, reads GAGVSQSPSNKVTEKGKDVELRCDPISGHTALYWYRQSLGQGLEFLIYFQGNSAPDKSGLPSDRFSAERTGGSVSTLTIQRTQQEDSAVYLCASDRGRRSGELFFGEGSRLTVL.